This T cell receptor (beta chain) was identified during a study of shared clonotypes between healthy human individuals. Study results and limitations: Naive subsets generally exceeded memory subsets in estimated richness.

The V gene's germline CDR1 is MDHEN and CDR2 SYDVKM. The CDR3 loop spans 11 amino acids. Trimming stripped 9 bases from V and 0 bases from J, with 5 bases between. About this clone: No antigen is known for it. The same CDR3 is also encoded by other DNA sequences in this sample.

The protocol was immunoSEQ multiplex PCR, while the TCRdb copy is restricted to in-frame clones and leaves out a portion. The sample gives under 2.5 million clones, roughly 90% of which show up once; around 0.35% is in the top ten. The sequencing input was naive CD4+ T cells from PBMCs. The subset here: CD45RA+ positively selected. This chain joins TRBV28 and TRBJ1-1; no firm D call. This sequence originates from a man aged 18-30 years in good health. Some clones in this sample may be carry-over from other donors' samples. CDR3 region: CASTLNTEAFF. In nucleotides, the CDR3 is TGTGCCAGTACACTGAACACTGAAGCTTTCTTT.